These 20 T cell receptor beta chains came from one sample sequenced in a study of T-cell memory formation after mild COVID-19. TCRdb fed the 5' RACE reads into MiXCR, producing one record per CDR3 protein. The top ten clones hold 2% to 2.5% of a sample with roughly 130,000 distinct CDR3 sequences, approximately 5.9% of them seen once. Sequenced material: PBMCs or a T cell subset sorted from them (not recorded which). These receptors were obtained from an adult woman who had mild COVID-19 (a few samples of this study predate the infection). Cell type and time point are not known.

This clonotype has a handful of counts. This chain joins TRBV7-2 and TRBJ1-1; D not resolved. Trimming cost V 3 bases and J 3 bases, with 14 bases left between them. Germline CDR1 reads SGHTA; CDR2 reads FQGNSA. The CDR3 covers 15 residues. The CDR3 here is CASSLSAQGYTEAFF. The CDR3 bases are TGTGCCAGCAGCTTGAGTGCCCAAGGGTACACTGAAGCTTTCTTT.

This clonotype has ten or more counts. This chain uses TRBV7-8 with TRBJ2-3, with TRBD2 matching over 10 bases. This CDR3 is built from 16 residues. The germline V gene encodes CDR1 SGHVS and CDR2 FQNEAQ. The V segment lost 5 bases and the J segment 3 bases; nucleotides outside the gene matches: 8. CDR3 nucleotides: TGTGCCAGCAGCCAGCGAAGCGGGAGGGTAACAGATACGCAGTATTTT. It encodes CASSQRSGRVTDTQYF.

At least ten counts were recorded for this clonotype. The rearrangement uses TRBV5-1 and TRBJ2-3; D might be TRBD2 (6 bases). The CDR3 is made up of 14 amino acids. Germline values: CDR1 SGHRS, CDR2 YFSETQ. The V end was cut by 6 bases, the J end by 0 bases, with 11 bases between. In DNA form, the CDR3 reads TGCGCCAGCAAGTCGGGGGATAGCACAGATACGCAGTATTTT. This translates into CASKSGDSTDTQYF. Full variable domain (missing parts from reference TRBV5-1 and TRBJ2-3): KAGVTQTPRYLIKTRGQQVTLSCSPISGHRSVSWYQQTPGQGLQFLFEYFSETQRNKGNFPGRFSGRQFSNSRSEMNVSTLELGDSALYLCASKSGDSTDTQYFGPGTRLTVL.

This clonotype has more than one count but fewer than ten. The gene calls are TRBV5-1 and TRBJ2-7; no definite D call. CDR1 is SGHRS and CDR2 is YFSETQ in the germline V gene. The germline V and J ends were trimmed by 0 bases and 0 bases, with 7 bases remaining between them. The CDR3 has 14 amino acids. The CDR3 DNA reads TGCGCCAGCAGCTTGGAGACTGGCTCCTACGAGCAGTACTTC. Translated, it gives CASSLETGSYEQYF.

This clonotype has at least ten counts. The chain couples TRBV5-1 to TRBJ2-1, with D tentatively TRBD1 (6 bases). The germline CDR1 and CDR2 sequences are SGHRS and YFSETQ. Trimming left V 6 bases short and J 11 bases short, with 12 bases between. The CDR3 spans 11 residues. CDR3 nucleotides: TGCGCCAGCACCGCCGGACAGAAGCAGTTCTTC. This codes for CASTAGQKQFF.

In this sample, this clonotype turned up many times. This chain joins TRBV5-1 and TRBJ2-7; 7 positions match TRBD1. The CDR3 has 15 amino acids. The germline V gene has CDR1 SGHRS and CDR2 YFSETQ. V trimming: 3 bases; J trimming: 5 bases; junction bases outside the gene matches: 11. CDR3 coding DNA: TGCGCCAGCAGCTCGGGCTCGACAGGGTCGCACGAGCAGTACTTC. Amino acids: CASSSGSTGSHEQYF.

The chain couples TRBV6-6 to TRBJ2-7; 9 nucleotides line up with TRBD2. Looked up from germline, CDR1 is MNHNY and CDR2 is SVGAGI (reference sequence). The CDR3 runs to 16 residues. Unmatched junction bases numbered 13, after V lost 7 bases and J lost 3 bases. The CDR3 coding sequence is TGTGCCAGCAATAAGGAGGGGGCGCGGGAGGGCTACGAGCAGTACTTC. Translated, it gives CASNKEGAREGYEQYF.

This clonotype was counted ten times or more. Written as DNA, the CDR3 is TGCGCCAGCAGCCGAACCGGGACAGACTACAATGAGCAGTTCTTC. As protein: CASSRTGTDYNEQFF. The V call is TRBV4-3, the J call TRBJ2-1; 7 bases match TRBD1. This CDR3 is 15 amino acids long. Per germline, CDR1 LGHNA and CDR2 YSLEER. V shed 4 bases, J shed 3 bases, and the junction held 6 bases outside the gene matches.

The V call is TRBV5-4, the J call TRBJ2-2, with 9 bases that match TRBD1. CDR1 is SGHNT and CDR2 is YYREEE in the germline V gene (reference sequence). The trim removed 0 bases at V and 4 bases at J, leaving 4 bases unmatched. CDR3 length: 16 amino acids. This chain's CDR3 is CASSLEQGAATGELFF. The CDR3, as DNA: TGTGCCAGCAGCTTGGAACAGGGGGCAGCCACCGGGGAGCTGTTTTTT.

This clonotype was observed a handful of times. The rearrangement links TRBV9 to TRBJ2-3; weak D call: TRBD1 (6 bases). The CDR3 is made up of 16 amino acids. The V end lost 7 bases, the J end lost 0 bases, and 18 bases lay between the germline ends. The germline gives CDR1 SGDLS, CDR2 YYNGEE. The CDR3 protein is CASAGAGARSTDTQYF. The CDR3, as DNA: TGTGCCAGCGCAGGGGCAGGGGCGCGAAGCACAGATACGCAGTATTTT.

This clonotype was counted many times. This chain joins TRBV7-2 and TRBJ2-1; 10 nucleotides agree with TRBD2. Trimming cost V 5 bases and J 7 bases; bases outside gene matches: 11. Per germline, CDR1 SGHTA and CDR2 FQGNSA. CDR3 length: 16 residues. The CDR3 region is CASSILAGALRNEQFF. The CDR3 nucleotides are TGTGCCAGCAGCATTCTAGCGGGAGCCTTAAGAAATGAGCAGTTCTTC.

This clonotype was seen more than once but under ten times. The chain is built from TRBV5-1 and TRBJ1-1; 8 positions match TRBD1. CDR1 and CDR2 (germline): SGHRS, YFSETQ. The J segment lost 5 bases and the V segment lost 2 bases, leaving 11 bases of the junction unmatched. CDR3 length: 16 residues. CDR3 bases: TGCGCCAGCAGCTTAACGAGGACAGGGCTTGGGACTGAAGCTTTCTTT. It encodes CASSLTRTGLGTEAFF. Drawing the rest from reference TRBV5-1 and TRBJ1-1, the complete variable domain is KAGVTQTPRYLIKTRGQQVTLSCSPISGHRSVSWYQQTPGQGLQFLFEYFSETQRNKGNFPGRFSGRQFSNSRSEMNVSTLELGDSALYLCASSLTRTGLGTEAFFGQGTRLTVV.

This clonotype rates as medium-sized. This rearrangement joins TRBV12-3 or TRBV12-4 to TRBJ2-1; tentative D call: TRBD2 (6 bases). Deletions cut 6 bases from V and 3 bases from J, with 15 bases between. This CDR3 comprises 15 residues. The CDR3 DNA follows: TGTGCCAGCAGCCTCGGGAGAAGCGGCTACAATGAGCAGTTCTTC. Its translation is CASSLGRSGYNEQFF.

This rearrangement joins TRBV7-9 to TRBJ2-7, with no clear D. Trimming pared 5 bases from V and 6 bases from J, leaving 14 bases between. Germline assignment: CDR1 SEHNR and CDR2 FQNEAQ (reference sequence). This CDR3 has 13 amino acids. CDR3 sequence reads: CASSLGDWGEQYF. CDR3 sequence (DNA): TGTGCCAGCAGCCTAGGCGATTGGGGCGAGCAGTACTTC.

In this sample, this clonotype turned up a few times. This chain's CDR3 is CATGQGSYEQYF. CDR3 in DNA: TGTGCCACCGGACAGGGGAGTTACGAGCAGTACTTC. The V and J genes are TRBV6-5 and TRBJ2-7; 9 positions match TRBD1. This CDR3 is 12 amino acids long. From germline, CDR1 is MNHEY and CDR2 SVGAGI. Trimming cost V 10 bases and J 4 bases; bases outside gene matches: 5.

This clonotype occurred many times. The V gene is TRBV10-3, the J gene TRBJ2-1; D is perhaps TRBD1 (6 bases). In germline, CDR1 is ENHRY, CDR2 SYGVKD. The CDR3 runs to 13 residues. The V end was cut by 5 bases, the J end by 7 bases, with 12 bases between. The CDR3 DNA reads TGTGCCATCAGTACCGAACAGGGAAATGAGCAGTTCTTC. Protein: CAISTEQGNEQFF.

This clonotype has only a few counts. Here the CDR3 reads CASSQPGTSPYEQYF. For the CDR3, the DNA is TGTGCCAGCAGCCAACCCGGGACTAGCCCATACGAGCAGTACTTC. The chain carries TRBV4-2 and TRBJ2-7; 9 nucleotides match TRBD2. The ends lost 2 bases at V and 4 bases at J; junction bases unmatched: 6. The CDR3 is 15 amino acids. Germline V gives CDR1 LGHNA, CDR2 YNFKEQ.

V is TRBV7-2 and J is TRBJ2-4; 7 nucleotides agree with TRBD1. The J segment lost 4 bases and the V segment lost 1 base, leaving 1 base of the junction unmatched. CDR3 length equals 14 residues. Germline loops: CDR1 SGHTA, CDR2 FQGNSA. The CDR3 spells CASSLGGQKNIQYF. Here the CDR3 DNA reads TGTGCCAGCAGCTTAGGGGGACAGAAAAACATTCAGTACTTC.

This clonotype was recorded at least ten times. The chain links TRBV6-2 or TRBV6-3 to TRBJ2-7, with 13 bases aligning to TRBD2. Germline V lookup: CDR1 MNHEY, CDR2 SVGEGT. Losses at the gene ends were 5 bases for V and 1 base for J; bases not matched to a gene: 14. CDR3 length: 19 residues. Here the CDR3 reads CASSRRLAGGHLSSYEQYF. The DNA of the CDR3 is TGTGCCAGCAGTCGCCGACTAGCGGGAGGCCATCTCAGTTCCTACGAGCAGTACTTC.

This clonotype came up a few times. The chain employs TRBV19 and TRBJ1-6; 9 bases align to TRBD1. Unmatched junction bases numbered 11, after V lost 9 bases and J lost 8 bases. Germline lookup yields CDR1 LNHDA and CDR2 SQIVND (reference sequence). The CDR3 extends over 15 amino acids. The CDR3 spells CASPEGGQGYSPLHF. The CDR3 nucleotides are TGTGCCAGCCCCGAGGGGGGACAGGGTTATTCACCCCTCCACTTT.